This T cell receptor beta chain was captured by sequencing in a study of blood T cell repertoires in COVID-19. Study summary: Sites across the United States, Italy and Spain contributed samples from acute and convalescent COVID-19. In each case, the material was cDNA or gDNA derived from T cells, B-cell-depleted T cells, or PBMCs.

Germline V gene lookup returns CDR1 MNHEY and CDR2 SVGAGI. Trimming took off 6 bases at V and 3 bases at J, with 14 bases between the two ends. The CDR3 contains 15 residues. In the source study's methods: By means of reference gene primer amplification, nucleated cell counts were estimated. Only in-frame clones appear in the TCRdb table, and some are missing; sequencing was by immunoSEQ multiplex PCR. V and J calls plus clone size are reproduced from that table; the DNA served to infer D and trimming. The data contain some 180,000 clones, about 90% of them singletons. Sequenced sample: peripheral blood. The rearrangement joins TRBV6-5 to TRBJ2-2, with D maybe TRBD2 (7 bases). The TCR sequence derives from a man aged 55-75 years with active or convalescent COVID-19. In DNA form, the CDR3 reads TGTGCCAGCAGCCCCCGGGGGGCCCACACCGGGGAGCTGTTTTTT. Its translation is CASSPRGAHTGELFF.